This T cell receptor (beta chain) emerged from a study of STAT5B mutations in CD4+ large granular lymphocyte leukemia. Study observations and caveats: TRBV06-family usage was enriched in top patient clones (8/27) versus controls (2/35).

The repertoire was sequenced with immunoSEQ multiplex PCR; TCRdb's copy has only in-frame clones and lacks some. The table has about 33,000 clones, around 70% seen once. Regarding this clone: Antigen unknown.

The CDR3 sequence is 15 residues long. The germline CDR1 and CDR2 sequences are SGDLS and YYNGEE. The V and J ends lost 4 bases and 0 bases respectively, with 13 bases between them. This rearrangement joins TRBV9 to TRBJ1-2; possible D gene TRBD1, 5 bases. The receptor was isolated from a human donor in good health. The specimen sequenced was CD4+ T cells from blood buffy coats. CDR3 region: CASSFGAEANYGYTF. In nucleotides, the CDR3 is TGTGCCAGCAGCTTCGGGGCAGAAGCTAACTATGGCTACACCTTC. Filled out from reference TRBV9 and TRBJ1-2, the complete variable domain reads DSGVTQTPKHLITATGQRVTLRCSPRSGDLSVYWYQQSLDQGLQFLIQYYNGEERAKGNILERFSAQQFPDLHSELNLSSLELGDSALYFCASSFGAEANYGYTFGSGTRLTVV.